This note documents a single T cell receptor beta chain sequence. Other DNA sequences within the sample encode an identical CDR3. The germline gives CDR1 LNHDA, CDR2 SQIVND (reference sequence). With 6 bases clipped from V and 4 bases from J, the junction kept 4 bases outside the gene matches. The CDR3 is made up of 13 amino acids. This specimen belongs to a study of blood T cell repertoires in COVID-19. Study overall: T cells, B-cell-depleted T cells, or PBMCs provided the cDNA or gDNA that served as material.

In the original processing: Counts of nucleated cells, estimated from reference gene primer amplification, were obtained. Sequencing used immunoSEQ multiplex PCR; TCRdb keeps in-frame clones, though not all of them. V, J and clone size were drawn from that table, and D and trimming were deduced from the DNA. This table has roughly 110,000 clones, 80% to 85% appearing once. This clonotype was sampled from an older woman with acute or convalescent COVID-19. The V and J genes are TRBV19 and TRBJ2-3; TRBD1 matches 7 bases. The sample consisted of peripheral blood. CDR3 region: CASSDRAPDTQYF. CDR3 sequence (DNA): TGTGCCAGTAGCGACAGGGCTCCAGATACGCAGTATTTT.